This T cell receptor (beta chain) was recovered during a study of Ad26.COV2.S vaccination and SARS-CoV-2 variants (dated by TCRdb to the early 2020s). Background for the entire study: Vaccine-arm donors came from COV1001, a multicentre, randomized, double-blind, placebo-controlled phase I-IIa trial of Ad26.COV2.S in healthy adults. Participants in the trial were split at random into five groups of five each, receiving low-dose or high-dose Ad26.COV2.S once or twice, or else placebo on both occasions. A total of about 30 samples were included in the TCR-sequenced set, comprising about 20 Ad26.COV2.S vaccine recipients, 5 placebo recipients and 8 SARS-CoV-2 convalescent individuals. Ad26.COV2.S was administered intramuscularly at a dose of 5x10^10 or 1x10^11 viral particles, either as one shot or as two shots given 56 days apart. Investigators remained blinded to trial group allocation during experiments and outcome assessment. Sequencing of the TCRbeta repertoire served to evaluate the specificity and breadth of SARS-CoV-2-reactive T cell receptors following Ad26.COV2.S vaccination. Results and caveats for the whole study, not just this receptor: The study was not powered to compare responses between vaccine doses or regimens. The authors noted that the TCR breadth and depth analyses may have underestimated total T cell responses. Substantial breadth of spike-specific CD8+ and CD4+ T cell responses was reported after vaccination. Spike-specific TCR breadth was higher in Ad26.COV2.S recipients than in placebo recipients (P = 0.0014). Non-spike TCR breadth was comparable between vaccine and placebo recipients, consistent with the vaccine containing only spike.

The intended sense of this specimen's treatment or condition label: approximately 18 received Ad26.COV2.S at low or high dose, single or two shots; 5 received placebo; per-sample allocation not given. Repertoires of vaccine and placebo recipients were sequenced from samples taken on day 63 after the first injection. Between 29 July and 7 August 2020, Cohort 1b enrolled some 25 adults aged 18-55 years at one site in Boston, USA. As a vaccine, Ad26.COV2.S was a replication-incompetent adenovirus type 26 vector that expressed a prefusion-stabilized SARS-CoV-2 spike protein derived from the original Wuhan strain. The immunoSEQ Assay was the method used to sequence TCRbeta CDR3 regions. After extraction, genomic DNA underwent amplification by bias-controlled multiplex PCR, followed by high-throughput sequencing. The paper's processing steps were these. To quantify the absolute abundance of every unique TCRbeta CDR3 region, sequences were collapsed and filtered. T cell fraction was estimated by normalization of TCRbeta template counts to usable DNA, with usable DNA being measured through amplification of reference genes present in all nucleated cells. Repertoire TCRs were annotated as SARS-CoV-2-specific by exact matching of V gene, CDR3 amino acid sequence and J gene to a known reactive TCR set. The reference SARS-CoV-2 TCR set was derived from MIRA and filtered for enrichment in COVID-19-positive ImmuneCODE repertoires, a step that removed public or cross-reactive TCRs. Based on the MIRA antigens, annotated TCRs were further analysed at the level of specific ORF or position within ORF. Breadth was defined as the number of annotated unique rearrangements divided by the total number of unique productive rearrangements, and depth was defined as the summed frequency of the annotated unique rearrangements. Two-sided Wilcoxon rank-sum tests were used to compare TCR breadth between groups. Drawn from immuneACCESS, this table holds only the in-frame rearrangements with V and J called that TCRdb kept. Clones are partly lost; checked studies trace under half to an unresolved V gene and leave the rest unexplained. The V and J calls and clone size come from that table; D and trimming were worked out from the DNA. The sample table holds 350,000 to 450,000 clones, of which about 83% were seen once. Clones ranked in the top ten supply nearly 7.5% of the sample.

This clone was observed once. It has no known antigen specificity. There are no base qualities to consult, and no much larger clone falls within one base. The clonotype originates from a person between 18 and 65 years old who received the Ad26.COV2.S COVID-19 vaccine or a placebo. Source: peripheral blood, taken in a trial of Ad26.COV2.S vaccine versus placebo.

The CDR3 in this case is CAVRRGGGETQYF. The bases are TGTGCCGTCAGGAGGGGCGGGGGTGAGACCCAGTACTTC. The chain employs TRBV6-5 and TRBJ2-5; 7 bases in between match TRBD2. The germline V gene yields MNHEY for CDR1 and SVGAGI for CDR2. Counted from cysteine to phenylalanine, this CDR3 has 13 amino acids. CDR3 DNA only is kept here, 39 bases in frame from base 1. V is pruned by 11 bases and J by 5 bases, leaving 11 bases of the junction without a gene match.